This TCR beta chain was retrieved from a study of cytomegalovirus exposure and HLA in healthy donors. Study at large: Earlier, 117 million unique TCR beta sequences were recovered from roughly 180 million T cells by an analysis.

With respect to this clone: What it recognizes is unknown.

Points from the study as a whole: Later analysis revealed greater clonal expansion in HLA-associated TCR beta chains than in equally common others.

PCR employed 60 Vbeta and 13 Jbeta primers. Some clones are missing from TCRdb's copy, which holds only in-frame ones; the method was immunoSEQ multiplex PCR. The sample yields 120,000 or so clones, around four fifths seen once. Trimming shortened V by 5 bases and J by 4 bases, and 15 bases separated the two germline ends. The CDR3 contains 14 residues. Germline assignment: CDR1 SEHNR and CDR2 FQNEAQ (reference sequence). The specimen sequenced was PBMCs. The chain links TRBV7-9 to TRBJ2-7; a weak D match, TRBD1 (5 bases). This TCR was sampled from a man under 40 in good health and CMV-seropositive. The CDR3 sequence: CASSPDTSGYEQYF. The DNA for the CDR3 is TGTGCCAGCAGCCCCGATACTTCAGGGTACGAGCAGTACTTC.